These 26 T cell receptor beta chains share one sample of origin, sequenced in a study of blood T cell repertoires in COVID-19. TCRdb's table, derived via immunoSEQ multiplex PCR, lists solely in-frame clones and lacks some. The profile shows some 260,000 clones, about 86% of them singletons. Sequencing was carried out using peripheral blood. All receptors come from a man older than 75 with acute or convalescent COVID-19.

V gene TRBV6-5 combines with J gene TRBJ1-2, with 8 bases matching TRBD1. The CDR3 consists of 15 residues. Germline V gene data show CDR1 as MNHEY and CDR2 as SVGAGI. Losses at the gene ends were 6 bases for V and 0 bases for J; bases not matched to a gene: 6. The CDR3 DNA sequence: TGTGCCAGCAGCCGCCGGACAGGGCCTAACTATGGCTACACCTTC. This encodes CASSRRTGPNYGYTF.

The chain has TRBV21-1 and TRBJ2-7; whether TRBD2, the table's D call, matches the DNA was not checked. TRBV21-1 is noted as a pseudogene. The CDR3 is 16 residues long. CDR3 protein: CASSKESAGGPREQYF. The CDR3 region has the DNA TGTGCCAGCAGCAAAGAATCAGCGGGAGGGCCGCGAGAGCAGTACTTC.

V usage is TRBV5-1 and J usage is TRBJ1-2; D may be TRBD1 (5 bases). CDR3 size: 15 residues. Trimming took 0 bases from V and 4 from J, leaving 13 bases between them. The germline V gene encodes CDR1 SGHRS and CDR2 YFSETQ. This CDR3 reads CASSLVAGPPYGYTF. The CDR3 DNA reads TGCGCCAGCAGCTTGGTAGCAGGGCCGCCCTATGGCTACACCTTC.

The chain joins TRBV4-1 to TRBJ1-1; no firm D call. There are 14 residues in the CDR3. Germline V gene sequence: CDR1 MGHRA, CDR2 YSYEKL. With 1 base removed from V and 5 bases from J, the gap between germline ends came to 11 bases. The CDR3 bases are TGCGCCAGCAGCCAAGCATCCAGGAGGACTGAAGCTTTCTTT. Its translation: CASSQASRRTEAFF.

V is TRBV19 and J is TRBJ1-6; no clear D. Germline CDR1 reads LNHDA; CDR2 reads SQIVND (reference sequence). Trimming shortened V by 6 bases and J by 6 bases, and 18 bases separated the two germline ends. This CDR3 is built from 16 residues. The CDR3 nucleotides are TGTGCCAGTAGCGACGGGAGGGCCAAGGGTAATTCACCCCTCCACTTT. Its translation is CASSDGRAKGNSPLHF.

The V and J genes are TRBV6-5 and TRBJ2-3; no firm D call. Germline CDR1 MNHEY, CDR2 SVGAGI. The CDR3 sequence is 13 residues long. Trimming removed 6 bases at V and 5 bases at J, with 12 bases between. Here the CDR3 DNA reads TGTGCCAGCAGGCACGGCCCGGGAGATACGCAGTATTTT. Translated: CASRHGPGDTQYF.

The chain combines TRBV7-9 with TRBJ2-1, with TRBD2 matching over 8 bases. Trimming took 3 bases from V and 6 from J; bases not matched to a gene: 1. Germline V CDR1 and CDR2: SEHNR, FQNEAQ (reference sequence). The CDR3 runs to 13 residues. CDR3 region: CASSFGTSNEQFF. CDR3 nucleotides: TGTGCCAGCAGCTTTGGGACTAGCAATGAGCAGTTCTTC.

The genes are TRBV15 and TRBJ1-2, with unresolved D. This CDR3 contains 15 residues. The germline V and J ends were trimmed by 8 bases and 4 bases, with 20 bases remaining between them. The germline gives CDR1 LNHNV, CDR2 YYDKDF (reference sequence). In DNA, the CDR3 is TGTGCCACCCGCCCGGGGTTTTCGAGTCCCTATGGCTACACCTTC. Protein sequence: CATRPGFSSPYGYTF.

The chain is built from TRBV2 and TRBJ1-5, with 9 bases identical to TRBD1. Germline-derived CDR1 and CDR2 are SNHLY and FYNNEI. Losses at the gene ends were 6 bases for V and 1 base for J; bases not matched to a gene: 7. The CDR3 sequence is 16 residues long. The CDR3 region is CASRSQGARSNQPQHF. Here the CDR3 DNA reads TGTGCCAGCAGATCACAGGGGGCGAGGAGCAATCAGCCCCAGCATTTT.

V usage is TRBV4-2 and J usage is TRBJ2-1, with a tentative D call TRBD1 (5 bases). This CDR3 is built from 18 residues. Germline V CDR1 and CDR2: LGHNA, YNFKEQ. Deletions cut 0 bases from V and 2 bases from J, with 17 bases between. The CDR3 DNA is TGTGCCAGCAGCCAAGAACCCCCTTTCAGGGCAGCCTACAATGAGCAGTTCTTC. As protein: CASSQEPPFRAAYNEQFF.

The rearrangement uses TRBV5-1 and TRBJ1-4; 9 bases are a match to TRBD1. This CDR3 contains 14 residues. Looked up from germline, CDR1 is SGHRS and CDR2 is YFSETQ. The V gene end was trimmed by 7 bases and the J gene end by 8 bases; junction bases not matched to a gene: 9. The CDR3 DNA follows: TGCGCCAGCGGTCCGACAGGGGGGCAAGAAAAACTGTTTTTT. Residues: CASGPTGGQEKLFF.

This clone was detected once. The chain is built from TRBV7-9 and TRBJ2-7; 7 positions agree with TRBD1. This CDR3 is built from 14 residues. Trimming took 3 bases from V and 3 from J; bases not matched to a gene: 5. Germline V gene sequence: CDR1 SEHNR, CDR2 FQNEAQ (reference sequence). CDR3 nucleotides: TGTGCCAGCAGCTTGGTCCGGGACAGCTACGAGCAGTACTTC. Translated, it gives CASSLVRDSYEQYF.

This chain joins TRBV18 and TRBJ1-1; 10 bases map to TRBD1. Trimming at V came to 3 bases and at J to 0 bases, leaving 1 base not matched to a gene. The CDR3 has 15 amino acids. In germline, CDR1 is KGHSH, CDR2 LQKENI. CDR3 DNA sequence: TGTGCCAGCTCACCGGGACAGGGGATGAACACTGAAGCTTTCTTT. This gives the protein CASSPGQGMNTEAFF. Full variable domain (rest looked up from reference TRBV18 and TRBJ1-1): NAGVMQNPRHLVRRRGQEARLRCSPMKGHSHVYWYRQLPEEGLKFMVYLQKENIIDESGMPKERFSAEFPKEGPSILRIQQVVRGDSAAYFCASSPGQGMNTEAFFGQGTRLTVV.

This clone was seen only a few times. The rearrangement uses TRBV14 and TRBJ2-7, with a possible D match to TRBD2 (6 bases). Trimming left V 1 base short and J 6 bases short, with 10 bases between. The CDR3 consists of 13 residues. Germline V gene lookup returns CDR1 SGHDN and CDR2 FVKESK. CDR3 in amino acids: CASSQGAGREQYF. The CDR3, as DNA: TGTGCCAGCAGCCAAGGGGCGGGGCGCGAGCAGTACTTC.

The genes are TRBV5-1 and TRBJ2-2; D is perhaps TRBD1 (5 bases). Germline CDR1 and CDR2: SGHRS and YFSETQ. V was cut by 4 bases and J by 1 base, with 17 bases left in between. The CDR3 has 17 residues. CDR3 DNA sequence: TGCGCCAGCAGCCCAACCTCAGGGAAAGGGAACACCGGGGAGCTGTTTTTT. As protein: CASSPTSGKGNTGELFF.

V usage is TRBV5-6 and J usage is TRBJ1-2, with TRBD1 as a possible D gene (6 bases). V lost 0 bases and J 0 bases, leaving 6 bases between the germline ends. The CDR3 extends over 14 amino acids. Germline V gives CDR1 SGHDT, CDR2 YYEEEE. CDR3 sequence: CASSLGQANYGYTF. The DNA for the CDR3 is TGTGCCAGCAGCTTGGGACAGGCTAACTATGGCTACACCTTC. Variable domain in full (rest from reference TRBV5-6 and TRBJ1-2): DAGVTQSPTHLIKTRGQQVTLRCSPKSGHDTVSWYQQALGQGPQFIFQYYEEEERQRGNFPDRFSGHQFPNYSSELNVNALLLGDSALYLCASSLGQANYGYTFGSGTRLTVV.

V and J are TRBV2 and TRBJ2-5, with TRBD1 matching over 7 bases. V dropped 7 bases and J dropped 0; count of bases not matched to a gene: 5. The length of the CDR3 is 14 residues. From germline, CDR1 is SNHLY and CDR2 FYNNEI. The DNA of the CDR3 is TGTGCCAGCACATTGGACAGGTACCAAGAGACCCAGTACTTC. This sequence encodes CASTLDRYQETQYF.

The chain joins TRBV27 to TRBJ1-3; D call uncertain. Trimming took off 5 bases at V and 0 bases at J, with 11 bases between the two ends. The CDR3 is 15 amino acids. In germline, CDR1 is MNHEY, CDR2 SMNVEV (reference sequence). The CDR3 loop reads CASSIRGSSGNTIYF. DNA of the CDR3: TGTGCCAGCAGTATTCGGGGTAGCTCTGGAAACACCATATATTTT.

CDR3 amino acids: CASSHSGTGDPWRGYTF. The CDR3 nucleotides read TGCGCCAGCAGCCATAGCGGGACAGGGGATCCATGGCGTGGCTACACCTTC. The rearrangement links TRBV5-1 to TRBJ1-2; 10 nucleotides line up with TRBD1. The CDR3 has 17 residues. Germline-derived CDR1 and CDR2 are SGHRS and YFSETQ. With 4 bases clipped from V and 7 bases from J, the junction kept 16 bases outside the gene matches.

This chain joins TRBV5-4 and TRBJ1-5, with D possibly matching TRBD1 (5 bases). The CDR3 length is 15 residues. Trimming took 0 bases from V and 4 from J, leaving 11 bases between them. CDR1 is SGHNT, CDR2 YYREEE, per germline (reference sequence). CDR3 coding DNA: TGTGCCAGCAGCTTGGCCGGCAGGGTTAATCAGCCCCAGCATTTT. This codes for CASSLAGRVNQPQHF.

The chain carries TRBV5-1 and TRBJ1-1; TRBD1 might be the D (5 bases). The CDR3 is made up of 14 amino acids. The germline V and J ends were trimmed by 4 bases and 1 base, with 11 bases remaining between them. The germline V gene has CDR1 SGHRS and CDR2 YFSETQ. The CDR3 region is CASSPLDRNTEAFF. As DNA, the CDR3 is TGCGCCAGCAGCCCGTTAGACAGGAACACTGAAGCTTTCTTT.

The chain is built from TRBV13 and TRBJ2-7; 8 positions agree with TRBD2. The CDR3 contains 14 residues. With V trimmed by 3 bases and J by 0 bases, 1 base remained unmatched. The germline V gene has CDR1 PRHDT and CDR2 FYEKMQ (reference sequence). Here the CDR3 DNA reads TGTGCCAGCAGCTTTGCGGGGGGCTCCTACGAGCAGTACTTC. Translating gives CASSFAGGSYEQYF.

A single count supports this clone. The rearrangement links TRBV7-2 to TRBJ2-7; 9 bases align to TRBD1. Germline loops: CDR1 SGHTA, CDR2 FQGNSA. The CDR3 is made up of 14 amino acids. The V segment lost 8 bases and the J segment 6 bases; nucleotides outside the gene matches: 11. Here the CDR3 reads CASGEGQGYVEQYF. As DNA, the CDR3 is TGTGCCAGCGGCGAGGGACAGGGATATGTCGAGCAGTACTTC. Using reference TRBV7-2 and TRBJ2-7 for the parts outside the CDR3, the full variable domain is GAGVSQSPSNKVTEKGKDVELRCDPISGHTALYWYRQSLGQGLEFLIYFQGNSAPDKSGLPSDRFSAERTGGSVSTLTIQRTQQEDSAVYLCASGEGQGYVEQYFGPGTRLTVT.

This clone appeared a single time. The rearrangement uses TRBV12-3 or TRBV12-4 and TRBJ2-3; 7 nucleotides agree with TRBD2. The length of the CDR3 is 13 residues. The V gene end was trimmed by 4 bases and the J gene end by 5 bases; junction bases not matched to a gene: 3. In nucleotides, the CDR3 is TGTGCCAGCAGTTCAGGGAGGGGAGATACGCAGTATTTT. This encodes CASSSGRGDTQYF.

This clone was picked up one time. The genes are TRBV30 and TRBJ2-1, with 10 nucleotides matching TRBD2. CDR1 GTSNPN and CDR2 SVGIG come from the germline V gene (reference sequence). With V trimmed by 4 bases and J by 8 bases, 17 bases remained unmatched. The CDR3 has 17 residues. The CDR3 DNA sequence: TGTGCCTGGAAAAGCGGGAGGGCCGAAAGGGTATCTGATGAGCAGTTCTTC. This codes for CAWKSGRAERVSDEQFF.

The chain employs TRBV6-5 and TRBJ2-2, with D possibly matching TRBD1 (6 bases). The CDR3 spans 14 residues. V dropped 8 bases and J dropped 4 bases, with 14 bases sitting between them. Per the germline V gene, CDR1 is MNHEY and CDR2 is SVGAGI. The CDR3: CASGRTVTTGELFF. The CDR3, as DNA: TGTGCCAGCGGACGGACAGTAACCACCGGGGAGCTGTTTTTT.